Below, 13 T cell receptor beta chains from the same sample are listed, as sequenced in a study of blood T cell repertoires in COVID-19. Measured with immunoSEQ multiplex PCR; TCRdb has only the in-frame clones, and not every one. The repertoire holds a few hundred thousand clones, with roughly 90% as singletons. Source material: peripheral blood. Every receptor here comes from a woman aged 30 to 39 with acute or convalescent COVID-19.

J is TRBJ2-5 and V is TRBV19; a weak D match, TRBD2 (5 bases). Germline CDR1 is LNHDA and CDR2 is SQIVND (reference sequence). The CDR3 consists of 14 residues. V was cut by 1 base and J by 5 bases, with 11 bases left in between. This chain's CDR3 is CASSIGWEWETQYF. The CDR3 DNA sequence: TGTGCCAGTAGTATAGGATGGGAGTGGGAGACCCAGTACTTC.

The CDR3 coding sequence is TGTGCCAGCAGCGCCCCTTATTCGAACACTGAAGCTTTCTTT. It encodes CASSAPYSNTEAFF. The chain employs TRBV9 and TRBJ1-1; unclear D gene. CDR3 length: 14 residues. Trimming pared 3 bases from V and 1 base from J, leaving 10 bases between. The V gene's germline CDR1 is SGDLS and CDR2 YYNGEE.

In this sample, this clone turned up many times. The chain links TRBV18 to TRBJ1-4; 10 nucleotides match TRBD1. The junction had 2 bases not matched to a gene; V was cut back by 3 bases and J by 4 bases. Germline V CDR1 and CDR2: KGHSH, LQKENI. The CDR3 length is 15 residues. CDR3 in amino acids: CASSPGTGVNEKLFF. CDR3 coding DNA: TGTGCCAGCTCACCTGGGACAGGGGTTAATGAAAAACTGTTTTTT. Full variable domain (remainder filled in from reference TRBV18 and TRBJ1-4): NAGVMQNPRHLVRRRGQEARLRCSPMKGHSHVYWYRQLPEEGLKFMVYLQKENIIDESGMPKERFSAEFPKEGPSILRIQQVVRGDSAAYFCASSPGTGVNEKLFFGSGTQLSVL.

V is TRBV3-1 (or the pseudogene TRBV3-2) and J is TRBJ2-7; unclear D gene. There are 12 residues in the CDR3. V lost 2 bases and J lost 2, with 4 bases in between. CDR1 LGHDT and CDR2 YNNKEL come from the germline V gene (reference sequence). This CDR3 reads CASSQKPYEQYF. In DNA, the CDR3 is TGTGCCAGCAGCCAAAAGCCCTACGAGCAGTACTTC.

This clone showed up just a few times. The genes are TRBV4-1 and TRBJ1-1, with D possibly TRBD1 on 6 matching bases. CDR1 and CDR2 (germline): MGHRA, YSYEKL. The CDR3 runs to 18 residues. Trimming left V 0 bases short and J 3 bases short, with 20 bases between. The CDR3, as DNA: TGCGCCAGCAGCCAAGACCGGGGGGCGAGAAGTGGGTACACTGAAGCTTTCTTT. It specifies CASSQDRGARSGYTEAFF.

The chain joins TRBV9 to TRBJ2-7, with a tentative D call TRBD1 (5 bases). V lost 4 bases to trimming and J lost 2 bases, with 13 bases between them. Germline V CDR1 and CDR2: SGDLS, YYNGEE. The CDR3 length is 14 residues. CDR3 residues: CASSPRTPTYEQYF. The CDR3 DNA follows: TGTGCCAGCAGCCCTCGGACACCCACCTACGAGCAGTACTTC.

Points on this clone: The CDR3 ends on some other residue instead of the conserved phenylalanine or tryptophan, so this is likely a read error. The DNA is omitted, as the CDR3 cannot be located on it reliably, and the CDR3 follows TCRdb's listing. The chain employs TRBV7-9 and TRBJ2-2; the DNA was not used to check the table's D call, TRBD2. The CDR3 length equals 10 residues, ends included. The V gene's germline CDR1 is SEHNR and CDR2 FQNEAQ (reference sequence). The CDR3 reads CASSPSGTRI.

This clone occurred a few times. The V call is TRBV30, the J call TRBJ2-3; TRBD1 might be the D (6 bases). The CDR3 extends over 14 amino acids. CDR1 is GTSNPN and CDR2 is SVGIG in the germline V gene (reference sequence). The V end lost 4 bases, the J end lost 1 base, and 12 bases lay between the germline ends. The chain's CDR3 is CAWNGWTGTDTQYF. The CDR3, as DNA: TGTGCCTGGAACGGGTGGACAGGCACAGATACGCAGTATTTT.

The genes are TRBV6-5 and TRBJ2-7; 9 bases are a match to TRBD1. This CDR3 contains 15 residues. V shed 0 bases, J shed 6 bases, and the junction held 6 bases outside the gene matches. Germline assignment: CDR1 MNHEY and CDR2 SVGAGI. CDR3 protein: CASSYSWGQGSEQYF. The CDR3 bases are TGTGCCAGCAGTTACTCTTGGGGACAGGGTTCCGAGCAGTACTTC.

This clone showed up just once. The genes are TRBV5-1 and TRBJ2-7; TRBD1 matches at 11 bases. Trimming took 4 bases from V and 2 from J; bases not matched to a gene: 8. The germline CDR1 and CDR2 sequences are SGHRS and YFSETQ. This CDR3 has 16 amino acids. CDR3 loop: CASSLGQGAPTYEQYF. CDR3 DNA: TGCGCCAGCAGCCTAGGACAGGGGGCCCCTACCTACGAGCAGTACTTC.

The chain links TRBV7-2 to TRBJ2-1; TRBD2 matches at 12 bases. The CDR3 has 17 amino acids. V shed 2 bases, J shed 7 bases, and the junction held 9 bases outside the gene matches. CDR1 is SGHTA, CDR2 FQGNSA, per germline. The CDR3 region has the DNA TGTGCCAGCAGCTTATCCCTAGCGGGAGGGGGGGCGAATGAGCAGTTCTTC. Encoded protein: CASSLSLAGGGANEQFF. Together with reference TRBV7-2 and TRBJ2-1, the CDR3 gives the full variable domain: GAGVSQSPSNKVTEKGKDVELRCDPISGHTALYWYRQSLGQGLEFLIYFQGNSAPDKSGLPSDRFSAERTGGSVSTLTIQRTQQEDSAVYLCASSLSLAGGGANEQFFGPGTRLTVL.

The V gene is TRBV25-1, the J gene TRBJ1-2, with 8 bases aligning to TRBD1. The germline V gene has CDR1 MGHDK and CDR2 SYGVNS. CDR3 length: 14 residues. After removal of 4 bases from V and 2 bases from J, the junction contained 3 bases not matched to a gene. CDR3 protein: CASSVRDRNYGYTF. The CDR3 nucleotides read TGTGCCAGCAGTGTCCGGGACAGGAACTATGGCTACACCTTC.

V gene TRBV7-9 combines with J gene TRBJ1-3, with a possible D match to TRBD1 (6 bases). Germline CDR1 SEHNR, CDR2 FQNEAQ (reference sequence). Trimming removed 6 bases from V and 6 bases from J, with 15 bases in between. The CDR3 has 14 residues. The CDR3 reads CASRKQGEANTIYF. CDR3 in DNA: TGTGCCAGCAGAAAACAGGGAGAGGCAAACACCATATATTTT.